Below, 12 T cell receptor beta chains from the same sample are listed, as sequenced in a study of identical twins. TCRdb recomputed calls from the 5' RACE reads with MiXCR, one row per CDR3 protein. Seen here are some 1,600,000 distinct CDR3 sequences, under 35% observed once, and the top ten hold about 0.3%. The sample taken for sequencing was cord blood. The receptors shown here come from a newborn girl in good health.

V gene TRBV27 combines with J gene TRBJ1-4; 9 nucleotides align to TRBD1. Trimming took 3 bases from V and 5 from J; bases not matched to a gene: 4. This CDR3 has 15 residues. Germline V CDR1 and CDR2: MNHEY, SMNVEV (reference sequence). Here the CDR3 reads CASSFKGQGNEKLFF. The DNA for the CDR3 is TGTGCCAGCAGTTTCAAGGGACAGGGCAATGAAAAACTGTTTTTT.

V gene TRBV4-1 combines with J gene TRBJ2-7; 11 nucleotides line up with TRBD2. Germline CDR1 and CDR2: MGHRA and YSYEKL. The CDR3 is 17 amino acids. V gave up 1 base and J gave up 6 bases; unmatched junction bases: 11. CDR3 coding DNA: TGCGCCAGCAGCCAAGCCCCGGTCCTAGCGGGGGGAAGCGAGCAGTACTTC. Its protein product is CASSQAPVLAGGSEQYF.

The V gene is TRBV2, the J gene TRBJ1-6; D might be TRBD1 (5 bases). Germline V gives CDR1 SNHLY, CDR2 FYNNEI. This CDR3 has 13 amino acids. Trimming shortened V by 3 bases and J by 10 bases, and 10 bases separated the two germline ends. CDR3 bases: TGTGCCAGCAGTGACAGGGTTGGATCACCCCTCCACTTT. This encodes CASSDRVGSPLHF.

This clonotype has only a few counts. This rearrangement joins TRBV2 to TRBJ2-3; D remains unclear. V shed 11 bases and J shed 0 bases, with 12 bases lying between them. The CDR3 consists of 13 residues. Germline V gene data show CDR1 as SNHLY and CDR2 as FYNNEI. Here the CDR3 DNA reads TGTGCCTCCTTTTATTCCAGCACAGATACGCAGTATTTT. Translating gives CASFYSSTDTQYF.

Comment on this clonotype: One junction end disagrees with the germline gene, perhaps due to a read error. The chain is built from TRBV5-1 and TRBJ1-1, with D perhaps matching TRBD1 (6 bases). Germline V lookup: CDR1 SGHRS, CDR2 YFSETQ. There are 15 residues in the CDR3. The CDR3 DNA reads TGCGCCAGCTGCTTAGGAGGGACAACCAACACTGAAGCTTTCTTT. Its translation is CASCLGGTTNTEAFF.

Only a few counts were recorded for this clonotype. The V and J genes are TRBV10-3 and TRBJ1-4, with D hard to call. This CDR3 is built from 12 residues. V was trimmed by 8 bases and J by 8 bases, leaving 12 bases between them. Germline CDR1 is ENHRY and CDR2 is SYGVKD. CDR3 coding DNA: TGTGCCATCGGGCCTCAGCGAGAAAAACTGTTTTTT. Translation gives CAIGPQREKLFF.

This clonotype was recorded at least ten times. The chain's CDR3 is CASSVGAGPYEQYF. Written as DNA, the CDR3 is TGTGCCAGCAGCGTAGGGGCGGGTCCCTACGAGCAGTACTTC. The genes are TRBV9 and TRBJ2-7, with TRBD2 as a possible D gene (5 bases). The V gene's germline CDR1 is SGDLS and CDR2 YYNGEE. Trimming took 0 bases from V and 2 from J, leaving 9 bases between them. CDR3 length: 14 amino acids. The variable domain in full, with the rest retrieved from reference TRBV9 and TRBJ2-7, is DSGVTQTPKHLITATGQRVTLRCSPRSGDLSVYWYQQSLDQGLQFLIQYYNGEERAKGNILERFSAQQFPDLHSELNLSSLELGDSALYFCASSVGAGPYEQYFGPGTRLTVT.

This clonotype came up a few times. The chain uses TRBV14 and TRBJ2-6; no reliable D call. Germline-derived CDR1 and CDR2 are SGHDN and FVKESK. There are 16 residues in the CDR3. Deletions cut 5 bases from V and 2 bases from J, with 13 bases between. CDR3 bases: TGTGCCAGCAGCAAGCCTCTGATCGCTGGGGCCAACGTCCTGACTTTC. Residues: CASSKPLIAGANVLTF.

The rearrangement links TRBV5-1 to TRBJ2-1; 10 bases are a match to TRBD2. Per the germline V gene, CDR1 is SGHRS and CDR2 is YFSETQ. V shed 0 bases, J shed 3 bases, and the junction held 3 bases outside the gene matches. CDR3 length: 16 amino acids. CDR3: CASSLEERGGYNEQFF. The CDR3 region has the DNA TGCGCCAGCAGCTTGGAAGAGCGGGGGGGCTACAATGAGCAGTTCTTC. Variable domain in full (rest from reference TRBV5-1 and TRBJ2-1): KAGVTQTPRYLIKTRGQQVTLSCSPISGHRSVSWYQQTPGQGLQFLFEYFSETQRNKGNFPGRFSGRQFSNSRSEMNVSTLELGDSALYLCASSLEERGGYNEQFFGPGTRLTVL.

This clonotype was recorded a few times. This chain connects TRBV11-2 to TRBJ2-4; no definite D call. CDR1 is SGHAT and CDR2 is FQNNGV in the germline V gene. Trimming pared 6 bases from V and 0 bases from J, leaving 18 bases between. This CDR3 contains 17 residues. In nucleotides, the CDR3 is TGTGCCAGCAGTTTATTCGACGGAATTTTAGCCAAAAACATTCAGTACTTC. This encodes CASSLFDGILAKNIQYF.

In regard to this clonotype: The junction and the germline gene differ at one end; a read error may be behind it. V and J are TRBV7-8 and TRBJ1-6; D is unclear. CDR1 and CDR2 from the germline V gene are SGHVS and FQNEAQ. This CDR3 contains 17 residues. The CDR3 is CTSSLVPRVGSARPLHF. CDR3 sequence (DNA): TGTACCAGCAGCTTAGTCCCCAGAGTAGGGTCTGCTAGGCCCCTCCACTTT.

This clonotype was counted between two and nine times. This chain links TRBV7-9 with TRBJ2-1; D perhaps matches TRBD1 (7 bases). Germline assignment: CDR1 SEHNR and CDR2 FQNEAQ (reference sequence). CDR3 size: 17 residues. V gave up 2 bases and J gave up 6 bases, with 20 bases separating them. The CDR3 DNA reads TGTGCCAGCAGCTTACTTAGTTCAGGGGGGCGCAGCAATGAGCAGTTCTTC. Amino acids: CASSLLSSGGRSNEQFF. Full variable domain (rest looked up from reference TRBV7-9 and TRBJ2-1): DTGVSQNPRHKITKRGQNVTFRCDPISEHNRLYWYRQTLGQGPEFLTYFQNEAQLEKSRLLSDRFSAERPKGSFSTLEIQRTEQGDSAMYLCASSLLSSGGRSNEQFFGPGTRLTVL.